This is a list of T cell receptor beta chains from one sample in a study of Graves' ophthalmopathy and Graves' hyperthyroidism. From the multiplex PCR reads, TCRdb called clonotypes with MiXCR, one entry per CDR3 protein. Of 360,000 or so distinct CDR3 sequences detected, about 18% appear once; the ten largest clones hold roughly 1.6%. The sequencing sample was made of peripheral blood. These receptors were obtained from a woman under 30 with Graves' ophthalmopathy. The conserved cysteine and the conserved F or W are not part of the CDR3 here. The D gene is left open where the match is weak.

V gene: TRBV18
J gene: TRBJ2-7
D gene: TRBD2
CDR3 protein: ASSPESGNGDEQY

V gene: TRBV3-1
J gene: TRBJ2-2
D gene: -
CDR3 protein: ASSPKGLSTGELF

V gene: TRBV6-1
J gene: TRBJ1-2
D gene: -
CDR3 protein: ASSRSVEGRYGYT

V gene: TRBV6-5
J gene: TRBJ1-1
D gene: -
CDR3 protein: ASSYFGGLNTEAF

V gene: TRBV6-2/TRBV6-3
J gene: TRBJ2-7
D gene: TRBD2
CDR3 protein: ASSYASGIDEQY

V gene: TRBV6-1
J gene: TRBJ1-5
D gene: -
CDR3 protein: ASISGQINQPQH

V gene: TRBV6-1
J gene: TRBJ1-1
D gene: TRBD1
CDR3 protein: ASRDRGLTEAF

V gene: TRBV4-1
J gene: TRBJ2-5
D gene: -
CDR3 protein: ASSQLNLGWAETQY

V gene: TRBV20-1
J gene: TRBJ1-1
D gene: -
CDR3 protein: SGGWTTEAF

V gene: TRBV27
J gene: TRBJ1-5
D gene: -
CDR3 protein: ASSRVINQPQH

V gene: TRBV10-3
J gene: TRBJ2-7
D gene: TRBD1
CDR3 protein: AMSGQGATYEQY

V gene: TRBV11-2
J gene: TRBJ2-5
D gene: TRBD1
CDR3 protein: ASTKTGGQETQY

V gene: TRBV10-3
J gene: TRBJ2-7
D gene: -
CDR3 protein: ASLQETSYEQY

V gene: TRBV5-1
J gene: TRBJ1-2
D gene: -
CDR3 protein: ASSLETGYGYT

V gene: TRBV6-2/TRBV6-3
J gene: TRBJ1-2
D gene: -
CDR3 protein: ASSYLSQGYRYT

V gene: TRBV6-5
J gene: TRBJ2-7
D gene: -
CDR3 protein: ASSYSGGSGEQY

V gene: TRBV6-2/TRBV6-3
J gene: TRBJ2-3
D gene: -
CDR3 protein: ASSYGQTQY

V gene: TRBV6-5
J gene: TRBJ2-7
D gene: TRBD1
CDR3 protein: ASSHGGQGNYEQY

V gene: TRBV7-2
J gene: TRBJ1-5
D gene: -
CDR3 protein: ASSFAWGNQPQH

V gene: TRBV28
J gene: TRBJ2-4
D gene: TRBD1
CDR3 protein: AIQQVDRTGGHIQY

V gene: TRBV12-3/TRBV12-4
J gene: TRBJ1-1
D gene: -
CDR3 protein: ASSLEGPGTEAF

V gene: TRBV7-2
J gene: TRBJ2-7
D gene: -
CDR3 protein: ASSLGGPYEQY

V gene: TRBV11-2
J gene: TRBJ1-6
D gene: TRBD1
CDR3 protein: ASSSTGTGGNSPLH

V gene: TRBV6-5
J gene: TRBJ2-5
D gene: -
CDR3 protein: ASSYGPRATWGQETQY

V gene: TRBV20-1
J gene: TRBJ2-7
D gene: -
CDR3 protein: SALTYSGYEQY

V gene: TRBV11-1
J gene: TRBJ1-1
D gene: -
CDR3 protein: ASSLAQTTGMNTEAF

V gene: TRBV7-2
J gene: TRBJ1-6
D gene: -
CDR3 protein: ASSLGGTEYSPLH

V gene: TRBV19
J gene: TRBJ2-7
D gene: -
CDR3 protein: ASSGLYRGLVTQY

V gene: TRBV2
J gene: TRBJ1-1
D gene: -
CDR3 protein: ASKPNTEAF

V gene: TRBV19
J gene: TRBJ2-7
D gene: -
CDR3 protein: ASSYLGETYEQY

V gene: TRBV2
J gene: TRBJ2-7
D gene: -
CDR3 protein: ASLRGVSSYEQY

V gene: TRBV20-1
J gene: TRBJ2-7
D gene: TRBD2
CDR3 protein: SAPAGEGGLTVEQY

V gene: TRBV28
J gene: TRBJ1-2
D gene: -
CDR3 protein: ASSPSGADYGYT

V gene: TRBV20-1
J gene: TRBJ1-3
D gene: -
CDR3 protein: SARYGYTIY

V gene: TRBV19
J gene: TRBJ1-2
D gene: -
CDR3 protein: ASSISSGGESCGYT

V gene: TRBV25-1
J gene: TRBJ2-7
D gene: -
CDR3 protein: ASSADRWEQY

V gene: TRBV12-3/TRBV12-4
J gene: TRBJ1-3
D gene: -
CDR3 protein: ASTTSEGDTIY

V gene: TRBV3-1
J gene: TRBJ1-1
D gene: -
CDR3 protein: ASSQVGDTEAF